This TCR beta chain was obtained from a study of CD8 T cells in Susac syndrome. The CD8+ and CD4+ T cells were negatively isolated, with the TEMRA cells enriched by FACS. Random hexamers were used to reverse transcribe roughly 0.5 to 1 ug of RNA. TCRdb re-called the immunoSEQ multiplex PCR reads through MiXCR, storing one row per CDR3 protein. The table includes roughly 250,000 distinct CDR3 sequences, 90% to 96% detected once. The germline V gene encodes CDR1 SGDLS and CDR2 YYNGEE. The V and J ends lost 5 bases and 6 bases respectively, with 21 bases between them. The CDR3 runs 15 residues. This clonotype was seen only once.

The TCR originated in a human donor with Susac syndrome. This chain links TRBV9 with TRBJ2-7; D possibly corresponds to TRBD1 (6 bases). Material: CD4+ T cells from PBMCs. CDR3 DNA: TGTGCCAGCAGTGAACAGGGAGCCCCCGCCGGCGAGCAGTACTTC. Translating it yields CASSEQGAPAGEQYF.